Below, one T cell receptor (beta chain) is given with its context. The CDR3 runs to 17 residues. The germline CDR1 and CDR2 sequences are SGHNT and YYREEE (reference sequence). The J segment lost 6 bases and the V segment lost 4 bases, leaving 12 bases of the junction unmatched. Clones were read by immunoSEQ multiplex PCR, and TCRdb kept only the in-frame ones, dropping some. Counted here are about 120,000 clones, approximately 93% occurring once; the ten biggest clones make up roughly 5.7%. This sample was taken from a study of T cell changes during pregnancy in multiple sclerosis. The sequence was obtained from a female donor with multiple sclerosis, enrolled in a pregnancy study. V and J are TRBV5-4 and TRBJ2-7, with 14 nucleotides matching TRBD2. The sequencing here drew on peripheral blood, taken before pregnancy. CDR3 amino acids: CASSPSRGLAGVFEQYF. The CDR3 DNA follows: TGTGCCAGCAGCCCTTCCCGGGGACTAGCGGGAGTGTTCGAGCAGTACTTC.